The clone carrying this T cell receptor beta chain was counted a few times. The data stem from a study of blood T cell repertoires in COVID-19. Study-wide context: COVID-19 samples from acute and convalescent phases originated in the United States, Italy and Spain. PBMCs, B-cell-depleted T cells, or T cells were the source of the cDNA or gDNA that made up the material.

CDR1 and CDR2 from the germline V gene are MNHNY and SVGAGI (reference sequence). Deletions cut 7 bases from V and 0 bases from J, with 18 bases between. The CDR3 length is 16 residues. Authors' data handling: Amplifying reference gene primers gave estimates of nucleated cell counts. Profiled with immunoSEQ multiplex PCR; TCRdb holds only in-frame clones, not every one. V and J calls and clone size follow that table, whereas D and trimming were derived from the DNA. Of 45,000 to 60,000 clones listed, about nine tenths are singletons. The TCR originated in a man aged 55 to 69 with active or convalescent COVID-19. V is TRBV6-6 and J is TRBJ1-1; tentatively, D is TRBD1 (6 bases). The sample comprised peripheral blood. Here the CDR3 DNA reads TGTGCCAGCATCTCAGGACAGCGCCACATGAACACTGAAGCTTTCTTT. The encoded protein is CASISGQRHMNTEAFF.